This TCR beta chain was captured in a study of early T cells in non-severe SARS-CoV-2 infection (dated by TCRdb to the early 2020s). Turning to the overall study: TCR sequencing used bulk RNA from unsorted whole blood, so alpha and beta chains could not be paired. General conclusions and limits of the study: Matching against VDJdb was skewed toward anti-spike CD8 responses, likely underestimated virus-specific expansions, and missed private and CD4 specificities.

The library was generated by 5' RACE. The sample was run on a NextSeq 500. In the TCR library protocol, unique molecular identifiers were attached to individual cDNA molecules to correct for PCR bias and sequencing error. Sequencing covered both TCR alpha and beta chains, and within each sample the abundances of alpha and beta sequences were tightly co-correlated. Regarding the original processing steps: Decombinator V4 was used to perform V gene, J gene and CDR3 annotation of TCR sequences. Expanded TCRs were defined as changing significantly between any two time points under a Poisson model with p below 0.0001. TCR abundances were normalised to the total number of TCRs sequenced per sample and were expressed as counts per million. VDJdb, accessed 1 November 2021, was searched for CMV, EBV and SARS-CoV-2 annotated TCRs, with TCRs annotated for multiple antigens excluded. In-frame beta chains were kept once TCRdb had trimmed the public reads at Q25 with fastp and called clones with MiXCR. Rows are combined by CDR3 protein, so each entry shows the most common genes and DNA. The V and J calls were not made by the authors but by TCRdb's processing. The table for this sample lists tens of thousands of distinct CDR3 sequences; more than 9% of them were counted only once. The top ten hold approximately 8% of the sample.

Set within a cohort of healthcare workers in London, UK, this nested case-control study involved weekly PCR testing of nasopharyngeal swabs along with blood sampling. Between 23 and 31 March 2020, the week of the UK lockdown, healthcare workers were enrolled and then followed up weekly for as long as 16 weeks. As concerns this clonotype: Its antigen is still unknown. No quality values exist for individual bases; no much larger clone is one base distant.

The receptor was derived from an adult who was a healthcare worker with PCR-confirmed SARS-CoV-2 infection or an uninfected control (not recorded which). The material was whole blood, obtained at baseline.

The base sequence is TGTGCCAGCAGCCAAGTCAGGGATACGCAGTATTTT. This gives the protein CASSQVRDTQYF. Recombination linked TRBV3-1 to TRBJ2-3, with the identity of the D gene unclear. Including cysteine and phenylalanine, the CDR3 has 12 amino acids. CDR3 DNA only is kept here, 36 bases in frame from base 1. CDR1 and CDR2 are drawn from the germline V gene (reference sequence): LGHDT, YNNKEL. A distance of 5 bases separates the germline ends of V and J, which lose 1 base and 6 bases respectively.